The 31 T cell receptor beta chains below all came from one sample that was sequenced in a study of shared clonotypes between healthy human individuals. Measured with immunoSEQ multiplex PCR; TCRdb has only the in-frame clones, and not every one. The data show millions of clones, roughly 94% seen once. Sequenced: naive CD4+ T cells sorted from blood. Subset meaning: CD45RA+ positively selected. Receptors originate from a man aged 18-30 years in good health.

As regards this clone: The same CDR3 arises from other DNA sequences in this sample as well. J is TRBJ1-1 and V is TRBV6-6; no firm D call. Trimming removed 2 bases at V and 0 bases at J, with 7 bases between. CDR1 MNHNY and CDR2 SVGAGI come from the germline V gene (reference sequence). CDR3 size: 14 residues. CDR3 coding DNA: TGTGCCAGCAGTTACCGTCAGTTGAACACTGAAGCTTTCTTT. It encodes CASSYRQLNTEAFF.

This clone appeared many times. This chain uses TRBV4-1 with TRBJ2-7; the D is unclear. CDR3 size: 15 residues. Germline CDR1 and CDR2: MGHRA and YSYEKL. Trimming removed 4 bases from V and 4 bases from J, with 17 bases in between. The CDR3 nucleotides are TGCGCCAGCAGCCCGTTAACTGCCTCAAGGTACGAGCAGTACTTC. This encodes CASSPLTASRYEQYF.

To note about this clone: In the same sample, other DNA sequences code for this CDR3. The chain carries TRBV7-8 and TRBJ1-3, with unresolved D. Between the trimmed V and J ends, which lost 1 base and 4 bases, there was a span of 8 bases. CDR3 length equals 14 residues. Germline-derived CDR1 and CDR2 are SGHVS and FQNEAQ. The CDR3 is CASSLGGSGNTIYF. CDR3 coding DNA: TGTGCCAGCAGCTTAGGGGGTTCCGGAAACACCATATATTTT.

The sample holds a few counts of this clone. The chain employs TRBV6-1 and TRBJ2-1; D unclear. The CDR3 runs to 12 residues. The V end was cut by 4 bases, the J end by 4 bases, with 5 bases between. The germline CDR1 and CDR2 sequences are MNHNS and SASEGT. In DNA form, the CDR3 reads TGTGCCAGCAGTGTGCAGTACAATGAGCAGTTCTTC. It specifies CASSVQYNEQFF.

CDR3 in amino acids: CASSLLGQGTKFF. In DNA, the CDR3 is TGTGCCAGCAGCTTACTAGGACAGGGGACCAAGTTCTTC. The rearrangement joins TRBV7-8 to TRBJ2-1; 9 nucleotides align to TRBD1. Unmatched junction bases numbered 7, after V lost 2 bases and J lost 14 bases. The CDR3 loop spans 13 amino acids. From germline, CDR1 is SGHVS and CDR2 FQNEAQ. Using reference TRBV7-8 and TRBJ2-1 for the parts outside the CDR3, the full variable domain is GAGVSQSPRYKVAKRGQDVALRCDPISGHVSLFWYQQALGQGPEFLTYFQNEAQLDKSGLPSDRFFAERPEGSVSTLKIQRTQQEDSAVYLCASSLLGQGTKFFGPGTRLTVL.

The J gene is TRBJ1-1, the V gene TRBV19; a possible D gene is TRBD1 (5 bases). Trimming removed 7 bases at V and 1 base at J, with 13 bases between. Germline CDR1 and CDR2: LNHDA and SQIVND (reference sequence). This CDR3 spans 14 amino acids. CDR3 coding DNA: TGTGCCAGTAAAGAGGGGCCGGCGAACACTGAAGCTTTCTTT. Its protein product is CASKEGPANTEAFF.

This clone was observed many times. The CDR3, as DNA: TGTGCCAGCAGTGCAACCGGGACAAGAACTGAAGCTTTCTTT. Translated: CASSATGTRTEAFF. The chain combines TRBV25-1 with TRBJ1-1; TRBD1 might be the D (6 bases). There are 14 residues in the CDR3. With 4 bases removed from V and 5 bases from J, the gap between germline ends came to 14 bases. CDR1 and CDR2 (germline): MGHDK, SYGVNS.

V gene TRBV7-2 combines with J gene TRBJ1-2; 7 positions match TRBD1. V trimming: 5 bases; J trimming: 7 bases; junction bases outside the gene matches: 10. The germline gives CDR1 SGHTA, CDR2 FQGNSA. The CDR3 is 14 residues long. The CDR3 coding sequence is TGTGCCAGCAGCCTTAGACAGGGTGAAACTGGCTACACCTTC. This translates into CASSLRQGETGYTF.

The chain links TRBV28 to TRBJ1-2; D remains unclear. CDR3 size: 17 residues. Germline lookup yields CDR1 MDHEN and CDR2 SYDVKM. V dropped 3 bases and J dropped 4 bases, with 21 bases sitting between them. The CDR3 DNA sequence: TGTGCCAGCAGTTTCAGGCAGCCGATCCCTTTAGGCTATGGCTACACCTTC. It yields the protein CASSFRQPIPLGYGYTF.

The chain couples TRBV29-1 to TRBJ2-1; unclear D gene. The CDR3 loop spans 12 amino acids. Germline lookup yields CDR1 SQVTM and CDR2 ANQGSEA. V was clipped by 3 bases and J by 6 bases, with 9 bases between them. The CDR3 DNA is TGCAGCGTTGATGCAGTCTTCAATGAGCAGTTCTTC. Translation: CSVDAVFNEQFF.

V usage is TRBV2 and J usage is TRBJ2-7, with 12 bases lining up with TRBD2. V lost 3 bases to trimming and J lost 0 bases; unmatched junction nucleotides: 12. The V gene's germline CDR1 is SNHLY and CDR2 FYNNEI. The CDR3 sequence is 19 residues long. CDR3 sequence: CASSDVTSGRFPSSYEQYF. For the CDR3, the DNA is TGTGCCAGCAGTGACGTCACTAGCGGGAGGTTTCCAAGCTCCTACGAGCAGTACTTC. The full variable domain, completed using reference TRBV2 and TRBJ2-7, is EPEVTQTPSHQVTQMGQEVILRCVPISNHLYFYWYRQILGQKVEFLVSFYNNEISEKSEIFDDQFSVERPDGSNFTLKIRSTKLEDSAMYFCASSDVTSGRFPSSYEQYFGPGTRLTVT.

This clone has just one count. The chain links TRBV5-4 to TRBJ1-6, with a possible D match to TRBD1 (5 bases). This CDR3 comprises 18 residues. Germline lookup yields CDR1 SGHNT and CDR2 YYREEE (reference sequence). V was trimmed by 0 bases and J by 4 bases, leaving 17 bases between them. Here the CDR3 reads CASSLVGTSAGYNSPLHF. CDR3 in DNA: TGTGCCAGCAGCTTGGTAGGGACCTCAGCAGGGTATAATTCACCCCTCCACTTT.

This chain connects TRBV28 to TRBJ2-7; D tentatively fits TRBD1 or TRBD2 (5 bases each). The V gene lost 10 bases and the J gene lost 2 bases, with 18 bases spanning the gap. The V gene's germline CDR1 is MDHEN and CDR2 SYDVKM. The CDR3 covers 14 residues. As DNA, the CDR3 is TGTGCCACAAGCTCGCCGGGGACGACCTACGAGCAGTACTTC. It specifies CATSSPGTTYEQYF.

The V call is TRBV7-8, the J call TRBJ2-5, with D possibly TRBD2 on 6 matching bases. In germline, CDR1 is SGHVS, CDR2 FQNEAQ. CDR3 length: 16 amino acids. V lost 4 bases and J lost 1, with 16 bases in between. The CDR3 protein is CASSSRFLAAQETQYF. CDR3 DNA sequence: TGTGCCAGCAGCTCTAGGTTTTTAGCGGCCCAAGAGACCCAGTACTTC. Based on the CDR3 plus reference TRBV7-8 and TRBJ2-5, the full variable domain is GAGVSQSPRYKVAKRGQDVALRCDPISGHVSLFWYQQALGQGPEFLTYFQNEAQLDKSGLPSDRFFAERPEGSVSTLKIQRTQQEDSAVYLCASSSRFLAAQETQYFGPGTRLLVL.

The chain uses TRBV11-2 and TRBJ1-3; D not resolved. The germline gives CDR1 SGHAT, CDR2 FQNNGV. The CDR3 totals 17 residues. V dropped 1 base and J dropped 0 bases, with 13 bases sitting between them. In DNA, the CDR3 is TGTGCCAGCAGCTTAGTTATCGGGAGTGGCTCTGGAAACACCATATATTTT. This gives the protein CASSLVIGSGSGNTIYF.

The rearrangement joins TRBV18 to TRBJ1-2; 9 bases align to TRBD1. The CDR3 runs 16 residues. Germline V gene sequence: CDR1 KGHSH, CDR2 LQKENI. The trim removed 0 bases at V and 6 bases at J, leaving 8 bases unmatched. CDR3 in amino acids: CASSPPNLGTGNGYTF. CDR3 nucleotide sequence: TGTGCCAGCTCACCACCGAACTTAGGGACAGGGAATGGCTACACCTTC. Together with reference TRBV18 and TRBJ1-2, the CDR3 gives the full variable domain: NAGVMQNPRHLVRRRGQEARLRCSPMKGHSHVYWYRQLPEEGLKFMVYLQKENIIDESGMPKERFSAEFPKEGPSILRIQQVVRGDSAAYFCASSPPNLGTGNGYTFGSGTRLTVV.

V usage is TRBV14 and J usage is TRBJ1-3; D is uncertain. This CDR3 comprises 12 residues. The ends were cut back, 1 base at V and 6 bases at J, with 4 bases in the middle. Germline loops: CDR1 SGHDN, CDR2 FVKESK. CDR3 nucleotides: TGTGCCAGCAGCCAAGCCCCAAACACCATATATTTT. Its protein product is CASSQAPNTIYF.

The J gene is TRBJ2-2, the V gene TRBV9, with D uncertain. Trimming removed 0 bases at V and 3 bases at J, with 12 bases between. Germline CDR1 is SGDLS and CDR2 is YYNGEE. The length of the CDR3 is 16 residues. For the CDR3, the DNA is TGTGCCAGCAGCGTAGTAGGAAGTCCTCACACCGGGGAGCTGTTTTTT. Its translation is CASSVVGSPHTGELFF.

The V call is TRBV10-2, the J call TRBJ2-7; 10 positions match TRBD2. V trimming: 3 bases; J trimming: 6 bases; junction bases outside the gene matches: 8. The CDR3 contains 15 residues. Per the germline V gene, CDR1 is WSHSY and CDR2 is SAAADI. CDR3 nucleotide sequence: TGCGCCAGCAGTGACTTAGCGGGGGGCATAGGCGAGCAGTACTTC. Its protein is CASSDLAGGIGEQYF.

This clone appeared once. CDR3 loop: CASSPGTRGLETQYF. The CDR3 DNA follows: TGTGCCAGCAGTCCCGGGACTAGGGGTCTGGAGACCCAGTACTTC. The gene calls are TRBV6-6 and TRBJ2-5, with 8 bases aligning to TRBD2. Germline loops: CDR1 MNHNY, CDR2 SVGAGI (reference sequence). The CDR3 is 15 amino acids. Unmatched junction bases numbered 10, after V lost 5 bases and J lost 5 bases.

V is TRBV2 and J is TRBJ2-7, with 9 bases lining up with TRBD2. After removal of 1 base from V and 5 bases from J, the junction contained 12 bases not matched to a gene. The CDR3 has 17 residues. Germline CDR1 is SNHLY and CDR2 is FYNNEI. Written as DNA, the CDR3 is TGTGCCAGCAGTGAAGAGATCGCGGGAGGGCCGGAAAACGAGCAGTACTTC. It encodes CASSEEIAGGPENEQYF.

The CDR3 sequence is CASSITVSGANVLTF. CDR3 DNA: TGTGCCAGCAGCATAACCGTTTCTGGGGCCAACGTCCTGACTTTC. V gene TRBV5-6 combines with J gene TRBJ2-6; D gene unclear. V dropped 4 bases and J dropped 1 base, with 9 bases sitting between them. The CDR3 runs 15 residues. CDR1 and CDR2 (germline): SGHDT, YYEEEE.

The V call is TRBV7-2, the J call TRBJ2-7; D may match TRBD1 or TRBD2 (6 bases each). The ends were cut back, 3 bases at V and 4 bases at J, with 19 bases in the middle. The germline V gene has CDR1 SGHTA and CDR2 FQGNSA. The CDR3 sequence is 16 residues long. For the CDR3, the DNA is TGTGCCAGCAGCTTCCAAGGGGGTAGCGGAACTTACGAGCAGTACTTC. It is translated as CASSFQGGSGTYEQYF.

Comment on this clone: The same CDR3 can be traced to other DNA sequences in this sample. V usage is TRBV6-1 and J usage is TRBJ2-7; D may correspond to TRBD1 or TRBD2 (5 bases each). The V gene's germline CDR1 is MNHNS and CDR2 SASEGT. Trimming took off 0 bases at V and 2 bases at J, with 8 bases between the two ends. CDR3 length: 14 amino acids. CDR3 in amino acids: CASSEAWGPYEQYF. CDR3 nucleotide sequence: TGTGCCAGCAGTGAAGCGTGGGGACCCTACGAGCAGTACTTC.

The chain joins TRBV5-4 to TRBJ2-7; D is ambiguous. This CDR3 is built from 12 residues. The V gene lost 0 bases and the J gene lost 6 bases, with 7 bases spanning the gap. Germline V gene lookup returns CDR1 SGHNT and CDR2 YYREEE (reference sequence). This chain's CDR3 is CASSLGWGEQYF. The DNA of the CDR3 is TGTGCCAGCAGCTTGGGGTGGGGCGAGCAGTACTTC.

This clone was counted only a few times. The chain joins TRBV7-2 to TRBJ2-5; TRBD2 agrees at 10 bases. CDR1 is SGHTA and CDR2 is FQGNSA in the germline V gene. The CDR3 totals 15 residues. V lost 5 bases and J lost 2; bases outside the gene matches: 5. The CDR3 loop is CASSMGLAIQETQYF. CDR3 sequence (DNA): TGTGCCAGCAGCATGGGACTAGCGATACAAGAGACCCAGTACTTC.

V is TRBV19 and J is TRBJ1-1, with TRBD1 as a possible D gene (6 bases). Trimming took 6 bases from V and 0 from J, leaving 17 bases between them. Germline-derived CDR1 and CDR2 are LNHDA and SQIVND (reference sequence). The CDR3 contains 16 residues. CDR3 region: CASRPLGGAMNTEAFF. CDR3 sequence (DNA): TGTGCCAGTAGACCCCTCGGGGGGGCGATGAACACTGAAGCTTTCTTT.

The chain combines TRBV7-9 with TRBJ2-1; no clear D. From germline, CDR1 is SEHNR and CDR2 FQNEAQ (reference sequence). V lost 0 bases, J lost 8 bases, and 8 bases lay in between. The CDR3 runs 13 residues. The CDR3 region has the DNA TGTGCCAGCAGCTTAGCAGCAAGCGATGAGCAGTTCTTC. Its translation: CASSLAASDEQFF.

In the case of this clone: This sample includes further DNA sequences coding for the same CDR3. CDR3 sequence reads: CASSSGTGNTGELFF. Written as DNA, the CDR3 is TGCGCCAGCAGCTCCGGGACAGGCAACACCGGGGAGCTGTTTTTT. The rearrangement links TRBV5-1 to TRBJ2-2, with 8 nucleotides matching TRBD1. The V gene end was trimmed by 3 bases and the J gene end by 2 bases; junction bases not matched to a gene: 3. Germline CDR1 and CDR2: SGHRS and YFSETQ. The CDR3 consists of 15 residues.

The chain combines TRBV28 with TRBJ2-1, with D possibly being TRBD2 (7 bases). This CDR3 region has 15 residues. V dropped 10 bases and J dropped 4 bases, with 20 bases sitting between them. Germline loops: CDR1 MDHEN, CDR2 SYDVKM. CDR3 DNA: TGTGCCACTAAGGGGGAGGGAACAAATTACAATGAGCAGTTCTTC. This gives the protein CATKGEGTNYNEQFF.

V is TRBV6-1 and J is TRBJ1-2; 7 bases are shared with TRBD1. The CDR3 loop spans 14 amino acids. Trimming removed 6 bases from V and 8 bases from J; junction bases left unmatched: 12. In germline, CDR1 is MNHNS, CDR2 SASEGT. This CDR3 is CASSHGTGVGGYTF. DNA of the CDR3: TGTGCCAGCAGCCATGGTACAGGGGTGGGAGGCTACACCTTC.